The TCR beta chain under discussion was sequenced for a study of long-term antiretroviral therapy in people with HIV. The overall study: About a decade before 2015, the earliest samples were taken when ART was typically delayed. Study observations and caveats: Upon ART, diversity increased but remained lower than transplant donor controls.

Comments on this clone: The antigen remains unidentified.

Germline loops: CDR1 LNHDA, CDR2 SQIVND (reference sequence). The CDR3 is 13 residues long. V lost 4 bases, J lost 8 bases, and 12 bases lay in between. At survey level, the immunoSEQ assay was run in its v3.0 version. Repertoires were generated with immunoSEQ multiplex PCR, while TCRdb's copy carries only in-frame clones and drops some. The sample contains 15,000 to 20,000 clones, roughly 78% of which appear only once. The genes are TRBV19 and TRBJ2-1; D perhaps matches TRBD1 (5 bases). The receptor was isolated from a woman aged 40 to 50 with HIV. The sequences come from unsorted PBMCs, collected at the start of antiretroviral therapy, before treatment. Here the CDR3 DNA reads TGTGCCAGTAGTAGCGACAGATTCCATGAGCAGTTCTTC. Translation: CASSSDRFHEQFF.